This T cell receptor beta chain was recovered during a study of brain T cells in children with intractable seizures. Study results and limitations: Absence of clones before surgery may stem from lower sequencing depth.

Turning to this clone: Its specificity is not known.

TCRdb's copy holds only in-frame clones and misses some; the assay was immunoSEQ multiplex PCR. The sample lists around 80,000 clones, roughly 89% seen once, with around 22% in the top ten. Sequencing was limited to surgery cases with top T cell transcript signatures in brain tissue. At least one anti-epileptic drug was given before surgery. The germline CDR1 and CDR2 sequences are KGHSH and LQKENI. V lost 6 bases, J lost 5 bases, and 9 bases stayed unmatched. CDR3 length: 14 residues. The sequences come from peripheral blood, collected at surgery. This sequence originates from a girl aged 2-15 years with Rasmussen encephalitis and intractable seizures. The chain joins TRBV18 to TRBJ1-1, with 7 bases matching TRBD1. CDR3 bases: TGTGCCAGCTCCCCAACAGGGGCTCGAACTGAAGCTTTCTTT. It yields the protein CASSPTGARTEAFF.